Here is one T cell receptor beta chain with its context. This specimen belongs to a study of T-cell memory formation after mild COVID-19. TCRdb passed the 5' RACE reads through MiXCR, listing each CDR3 protein once. Among 55,000 to 65,000 distinct CDR3 sequences listed, around a tenth were seen once. Looked up from germline, CDR1 is SGHRS and CDR2 is YFSETQ. The CDR3 consists of 15 residues. V lost 2 bases, J lost 8 bases, and 6 bases stayed unmatched. This chain links TRBV5-1 with TRBJ1-4; 10 bases are a match to TRBD1. Sequencing used PBMCs or a T cell subset sorted from them (not recorded which). The sequence came from a man in his late teens or twenties who had mild COVID-19 (a few samples of this study predate the infection). Cell type and time point are not known. The chain's CDR3 is CASSLMTGGSEKLFF. The CDR3, as DNA: TGCGCCAGCAGCTTAATGACAGGGGGCAGCGAAAAACTGTTTTTT.